Following are 3 T cell receptor beta chains from one sample sequenced in a study of response to subunit inactivated influenza vaccine. A single record per CDR3 protein comes from TCRdb applying MiXCR to the RT-PCR reads. The repertoire includes around 650,000 distinct CDR3 sequences, about 15% of them detected once, and approximately 10% sits in the top ten. Sequencing used PBMCs from blood, obtained about 13 days after vaccination. These receptors were collected from a man aged 50-59 years who received an inactivated influenza vaccine.

This clonotype has ten or more counts. V gene TRBV6-5 combines with J gene TRBJ1-1; D might be TRBD1 (6 bases). V was shortened by 6 bases and J by 9 bases, with 11 bases between the two germline ends. The CDR3 length is 11 residues. The germline gives CDR1 MNHEY, CDR2 SVGAGI. CDR3 DNA: TGTGCCAGCAGCGGGGGGCGTAAAGCTTTCTTT. This translates into CASSGGRKAFF.

The chain links TRBV11-2 to TRBJ2-1, with 12 bases that match TRBD2. Trimming removed 6 bases from V and 7 bases from J; junction bases left unmatched: 10. CDR1 is SGHAT, CDR2 FQNNGV, per germline. There are 16 residues in the CDR3. The CDR3 loop reads CASSPASGRAGNEQFF. DNA for the CDR3: TGTGCCAGCAGTCCCGCTAGCGGGAGGGCGGGTAATGAGCAGTTCTTC.

There are a few counts of this clonotype. This chain connects TRBV6-4 to TRBJ2-5, with 9 bases aligning to TRBD1. Trimming cost V 3 bases and J 4 bases; bases outside gene matches: 0. The CDR3 sequence is 13 residues long. Germline lookup yields CDR1 MRHNA and CDR2 SNTAGT. CDR3 protein: CASSEDRGETQYF. The CDR3 region has the DNA TGTGCCAGCAGTGAGGACAGGGGAGAGACCCAGTACTTC.